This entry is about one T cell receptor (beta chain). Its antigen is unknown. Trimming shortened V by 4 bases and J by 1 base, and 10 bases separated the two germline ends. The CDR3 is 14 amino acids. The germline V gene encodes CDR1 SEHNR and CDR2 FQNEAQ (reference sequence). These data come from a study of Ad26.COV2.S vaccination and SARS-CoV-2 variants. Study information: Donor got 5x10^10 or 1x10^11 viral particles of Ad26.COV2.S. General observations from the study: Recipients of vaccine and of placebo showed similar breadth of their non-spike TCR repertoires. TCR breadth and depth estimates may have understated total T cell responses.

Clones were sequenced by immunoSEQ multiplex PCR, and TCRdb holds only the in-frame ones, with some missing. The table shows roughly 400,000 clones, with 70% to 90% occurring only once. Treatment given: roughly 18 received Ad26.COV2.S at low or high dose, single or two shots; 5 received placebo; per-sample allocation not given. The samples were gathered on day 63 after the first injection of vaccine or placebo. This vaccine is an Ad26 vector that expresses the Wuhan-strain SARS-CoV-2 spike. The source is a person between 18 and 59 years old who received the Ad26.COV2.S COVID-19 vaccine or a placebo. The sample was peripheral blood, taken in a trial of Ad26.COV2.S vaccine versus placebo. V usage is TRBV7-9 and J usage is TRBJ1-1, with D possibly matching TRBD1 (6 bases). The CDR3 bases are TGTGCCAGCAGCTCCCAACAGGGGAACACTGAAGCTTTCTTT. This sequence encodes CASSSQQGNTEAFF.